Following are 18 T cell receptor beta chains from one sample sequenced in a study of blood T cell repertoires in COVID-19. Measured with immunoSEQ multiplex PCR; TCRdb has only the in-frame clones, and not every one. Here the sample spans 150,000 to 200,000 clones, roughly 84% being singletons. The source material was peripheral blood. Receptor source: a young man with active or convalescent COVID-19.

The chain recombines TRBV10-1 with TRBJ2-1, with D maybe TRBD2 (6 bases). V gave up 6 bases and J gave up 3 bases, with 18 bases separating them. CDR1 is WNHNN and CDR2 is SYGVQD in the germline V gene (reference sequence). This CDR3 has 16 amino acids. CDR3 amino acids: CASSPWGEEGYNEQFF. In DNA form, the CDR3 reads TGCGCCAGCAGCCCATGGGGGGAGGAAGGCTACAATGAGCAGTTCTTC.

This clone occurred a few times. The rearrangement links TRBV9 to TRBJ1-2; the match to TRBD1 covers 8 bases. J gave up 7 bases and V 3 bases, and 8 bases lay outside the gene matches. The length of the CDR3 is 14 residues. CDR1 SGDLS and CDR2 YYNGEE come from the germline V gene. The CDR3 bases are TGTGCCAGCAGCGACCTCGGGACAGGCCGTGGCTACACCTTC. Translation gives CASSDLGTGRGYTF.

The rearrangement links TRBV19 to TRBJ1-5, with no clear D. V dropped 6 bases and J dropped 0 bases, with 12 bases sitting between them. The CDR3 totals 15 residues. CDR1 and CDR2 (germline): LNHDA, SQIVND (reference sequence). The CDR3 DNA reads TGTGCCAGTAGGGTGACACCAAATAGCAATCAGCCCCAGCATTTT. Protein: CASRVTPNSNQPQHF.

V and J are TRBV15 and TRBJ2-1, with 7 bases fitting TRBD2. Germline lookup yields CDR1 LNHNV and CDR2 YYDKDF (reference sequence). The CDR3 is made up of 14 amino acids. The junction had 3 bases not matched to a gene; V was cut back by 0 bases and J by 7 bases. For the CDR3, the DNA is TGTGCCACCAGCAGAGATCTCGGGGGGAATGAGCAGTTCTTC. Protein: CATSRDLGGNEQFF.

V and J are TRBV27 and TRBJ2-3; D unresolved. Deletions cut 3 bases from V and 1 base from J, with 8 bases between. This CDR3 has 14 amino acids. Germline CDR1 MNHEY, CDR2 SMNVEV (reference sequence). The chain's CDR3 is CASSFTDRTDTQYF. The CDR3 bases are TGTGCCAGCAGTTTCACAGATCGCACAGATACGCAGTATTTT.

The V and J genes are TRBV24-1 and TRBJ2-5, with TRBD2 matching over 9 bases. CDR3 length: 16 amino acids. From germline, CDR1 is KGHDR and CDR2 SFDVKD. V lost 3 bases, J lost 5 bases, and 9 bases stayed unmatched. CDR3 region: CATSDPKRGAGETQYF. DNA of the CDR3: TGTGCCACCAGTGATCCAAAGCGGGGGGCGGGGGAGACCCAGTACTTC.

This clone was seen repeatedly, ten times or more. The rearrangement joins TRBV7-8 to TRBJ1-4, with 9 bases matching TRBD1. The V gene's germline CDR1 is SGHVS and CDR2 FQNEAQ. V gave up 4 bases and J gave up 8 bases; unmatched junction bases: 8. The CDR3 is made up of 15 amino acids. In DNA, the CDR3 is TGTGCCAGCAGCTCCCTGGGACAGGGTGGGGAAAAACTGTTTTTT. It translates to CASSSLGQGGEKLFF.

V usage is TRBV7-9 and J usage is TRBJ2-3; the D is unclear. The CDR3 has 13 residues. V was pared by 2 bases and J by 4 bases, with 7 bases between. Germline lookup yields CDR1 SEHNR and CDR2 FQNEAQ (reference sequence). In DNA, the CDR3 is TGTGCCAGCAGCTTAAATACGGCAGATACGCAGTATTTT. Translation gives CASSLNTADTQYF.

The chain carries TRBV3-1 (or the pseudogene TRBV3-2) and TRBJ2-1, with 10 bases fitting TRBD1. The CDR3 extends over 14 amino acids. The V gene end was trimmed by 1 base and the J gene end by 9 bases; junction bases not matched to a gene: 3. Germline V gene lookup returns CDR1 LGHDT and CDR2 YNNKEL (reference sequence). CDR3 DNA sequence: TGTGCCAGCAGCCAAGGGACAGGGGGGATTGAGCAGTTCTTC. Its protein product is CASSQGTGGIEQFF.

This chain links TRBV7-6 with TRBJ1-2, with a possible D match to TRBD1 (5 bases). Germline CDR1 and CDR2: SGHVS and FNYEAQ. Deletions cut 5 bases from V and 4 bases from J, with 14 bases between. There are 14 residues in the CDR3. Here the CDR3 reads CASSPWTSGYGYTF. CDR3 in DNA: TGTGCCAGCAGCCCCTGGACATCCGGCTATGGCTACACCTTC.

The V call is TRBV18, the J call TRBJ1-5, with a weak D call TRBD1 (5 bases). The V end lost 1 base, the J end lost 5 bases, and 12 bases lay between the germline ends. There are 15 residues in the CDR3. From germline, CDR1 is KGHSH and CDR2 LQKENI. The CDR3, as DNA: TGTGCCAGCTCACCACGGCAGGGTGAATATCAGCCCCAGCATTTT. Its translation: CASSPRQGEYQPQHF.

This clone was observed a few times. This specimen includes other DNA sequences encoding the same CDR3. The V and J genes are TRBV6-1 and TRBJ2-2, with 12 bases lining up with TRBD2. The CDR3 covers 17 residues. V lost 4 bases, J lost 2 bases, and 5 bases stayed unmatched. Per the germline V gene, CDR1 is MNHNS and CDR2 is SASEGT. CDR3 nucleotide sequence: TGTGCCAGCAGTGCCCTAGCGGGGGGGGGAAACACCGGGGAGCTGTTTTTT. Its translation: CASSALAGGGNTGELFF.

The chain carries TRBV28 and TRBJ2-2, with 7 bases matching TRBD2. Germline lookup yields CDR1 MDHEN and CDR2 SYDVKM. The length of the CDR3 is 14 residues. The trim removed 11 bases at V and 11 bases at J, leaving 17 bases unmatched. The CDR3 protein is CAANGAGEVRELFF. CDR3 coding DNA: TGTGCCGCAAATGGGGCGGGAGAGGTGAGAGAGCTGTTTTTT. The full variable domain, its missing parts supplied by reference TRBV28 and TRBJ2-2, is DVKVTQSSRYLVKRTGEKVFLECVQDMDHENMFWYRQDPGLGLRLIYFSYDVKMKEKGDIPEGYSVSREKKERFSLILESASTNQTSMYLCAANGAGEVRELFFGEGSRLTVL.

The chain uses TRBV5-8 and TRBJ2-5; no reliable D call. The CDR3 covers 16 residues. V was trimmed by 1 base and J by 5 bases, leaving 18 bases between them. Germline V gene data show CDR1 as SGHTS and CDR2 as YDEGEE. As DNA, the CDR3 is TGTGCCAGCAGCTTGCTGGCAGCAAAAAACGGGGAGACCCAGTACTTC. Amino acid sequence: CASSLLAAKNGETQYF.

The V and J genes are TRBV7-8 and TRBJ2-7; 11 bases agree with TRBD1. V lost 5 bases, J lost 5 bases, and 8 bases stayed unmatched. Germline V gene lookup returns CDR1 SGHVS and CDR2 FQNEAQ. CDR3 size: 15 residues. DNA for the CDR3: TGTGCCAGCAGCCGGACAGGGGGCAAGAGGAACGAGCAGTACTTC. Its protein is CASSRTGGKRNEQYF.

This clone was seen a few times. The V gene is TRBV11-2, the J gene TRBJ2-5; D might be TRBD1 (6 bases). The CDR3 extends over 13 amino acids. Trimming took off 5 bases at V and 0 bases at J, with 7 bases between the two ends. Germline lookup yields CDR1 SGHAT and CDR2 FQNNGV. DNA for the CDR3: TGTGCCAGCAGCGGACAGTACCAAGAGACCCAGTACTTC. Translated, it gives CASSGQYQETQYF.

The chain is built from TRBV5-1 and TRBJ1-4, with D maybe TRBD1 (5 bases). Deletions cut 4 bases from V and 7 bases from J, with 20 bases between. Germline CDR1 reads SGHRS; CDR2 reads YFSETQ. The CDR3 contains 16 residues. In nucleotides, the CDR3 is TGCGCCAGCAGCCCTGATGCAACAGGTCTGAGTGAAAAACTGTTTTTT. Its translation: CASSPDATGLSEKLFF. The entire variable domain, with the rest obtained from reference TRBV5-1 and TRBJ1-4, is as follows: KAGVTQTPRYLIKTRGQQVTLSCSPISGHRSVSWYQQTPGQGLQFLFEYFSETQRNKGNFPGRFSGRQFSNSRSEMNVSTLELGDSALYLCASSPDATGLSEKLFFGSGTQLSVL.

Only a few counts were recorded for this clone. The chain has TRBV15 and TRBJ1-2; 7 bases agree with TRBD1. Losses at the gene ends were 3 bases for V and 8 bases for J; bases not matched to a gene: 9. Germline CDR1 LNHNV, CDR2 YYDKDF (reference sequence). The CDR3 is made up of 14 amino acids. CDR3 residues: CATSRGEGAGGYTF. DNA of the CDR3: TGTGCCACCAGCAGGGGAGAGGGGGCTGGAGGCTACACCTTC.